This T cell receptor (beta chain) was found in a study of cytomegalovirus exposure and HLA in healthy donors. Whole-study findings and limits: Three chains linked to CMV were shown in vitro to be specific for CMV antigens. A later analysis, which compared TCR beta chains of equal frequency, found the HLA-associated ones more clonally expanded. Most subjects' HLA-A and HLA-B alleles were reportedly predicted from TCR beta sequences.

The PCR employed 60 Vbeta primers together with 13 Jbeta primers. The table came from immunoSEQ multiplex PCR; TCRdb's copy has only in-frame clones and leaves some out. The table has about 190,000 clones, 85% seen once. Only a few counts were recorded for this clone. Its antigen is undetermined. The germline gives CDR1 GTSNPN, CDR2 SVGIG (reference sequence). The V and J ends lost 4 bases and 5 bases, in that order; junction bases with no gene match: 11. This CDR3 is built from 16 residues. This clonotype was sampled from a boy between 2 and 15 years old in good health and CMV-seronegative. The J gene is TRBJ2-7, the V gene TRBV30; 13 bases line up with TRBD2. The specimen sequenced was PBMCs. CDR3 coding DNA: TGTGCCTGGACAAGGACTAGCGGGAGAGTTAAACACGAGCAGTACTTC. The encoded protein is CAWTRTSGRVKHEQYF.